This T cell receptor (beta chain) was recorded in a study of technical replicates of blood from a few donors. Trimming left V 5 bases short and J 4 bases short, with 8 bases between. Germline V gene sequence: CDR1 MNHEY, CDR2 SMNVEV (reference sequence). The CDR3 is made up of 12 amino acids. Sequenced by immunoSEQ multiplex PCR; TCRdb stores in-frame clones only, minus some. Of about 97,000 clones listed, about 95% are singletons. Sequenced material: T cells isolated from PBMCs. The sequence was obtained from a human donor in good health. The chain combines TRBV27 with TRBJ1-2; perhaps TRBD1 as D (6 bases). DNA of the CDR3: TGTGCCAGCAGTCCACAGGGCTATGGCTACACCTTC. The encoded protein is CASSPQGYGYTF.